The clone carrying this T cell receptor beta chain occurred many times. What it recognizes is unknown. Library preparation (for TCRbeta) was performed with unique molecular identifiers. TCRdb used MiXCR to reprocess the PCR reads, holding one entry per CDR3 protein. This sample has about 260,000 distinct CDR3 sequences, with more than 9% found just once. This entry is derived from a study of T-cell reconstitution after alpha-beta-depleted transplantation in children. Study-wide findings and caveats: Most T-cell counts and diversity one year after the transplant came from T cells that were newly produced. By about two months after transplant, alpha-beta T cells reportedly arose from several hundred graft clones that had expanded.

This CDR3 comprises 13 residues. In germline, CDR1 is SGHTA, CDR2 FQGNSA. The germline V and J ends were trimmed by 3 bases and 6 bases, with 12 bases remaining between them. Sample: peripheral blood, taken 180 days after TCRalphabeta/CD19-depleted stem cell transplant. V usage is TRBV7-2 and J usage is TRBJ2-7; either TRBD1 or TRBD2 may fit D (6 bases each). This TCR was sampled from a male patient between 2 and 10 years old who had a stem cell transplant for chronic granulomatous disease, so the T cells may come from the graft donor. The CDR3 nucleotides are TGTGCCAGCAGCTTTTCGGGGGCCTTCGAGCAGTACTTC. Protein sequence: CASSFSGAFEQYF.